This TCR beta chain was sequenced during a study of PD-1 blockade in classical Hodgkin lymphoma. Libraries were prepared by immunoSEQ multiplex PCR; TCRdb keeps only in-frame clonotypes and omits some of them. The sample consists of roughly 150,000 clones, just under 80% of them appearing once. After autologous stem cell transplantation all patients relapsed, and prior brentuximab vedotin exposure differed between cohorts. Progressive disease, partial response or complete response was each patient's best response. After removal of 4 bases from V and 4 bases from J, the junction contained 5 bases not matched to a gene. The CDR3 is 16 residues long. Germline CDR1 and CDR2: MNHNS and SASEGT.

The material sequenced was peripheral blood mononuclear cells (PBMCs), taken before the second cycle of nivolumab. The sequence was collected from a human donor with classical Hodgkin lymphoma. V is TRBV6-1 and J is TRBJ1-3; 12 bases fit TRBD1. CDR3 DNA: TGTGCCAGCAGTGTAACCGGGACAGGGGGCGGAAACACCATATATTTT. Protein: CASSVTGTGGGNTIYF.